This T cell receptor (beta chain) came from a study of blood T cell repertoires in COVID-19. As for the study in general: The analysed material was cDNA or gDNA that came from T cells, B-cell-depleted T cells, or PBMCs.

This clone was observed a single time. In the authors' workflow: Estimated nucleated cell counts came from reference gene primer amplification. Libraries were prepared by immunoSEQ multiplex PCR; TCRdb keeps only in-frame clonotypes and omits some of them. V, J and clone size were drawn from that table, and D and trimming were deduced from the DNA. The repertoire holds under 250,000 clones, with under 90% as singletons. Per the germline V gene, CDR1 is ENHRY and CDR2 is SYGVKD. J gave up 0 bases and V 6 bases, and 17 bases lay outside the gene matches. This CDR3 is built from 19 residues. The participants were between about 18 and 90 years old and came from under 25 US areas.

The sequence derives from a woman aged 40-49 years who had been exposed to COVID-19. Sequenced: PBMCs or T cells enriched from blood (not recorded which). This chain connects TRBV10-3 to TRBJ1-5; 7 bases agree with TRBD1. CDR3 amino acids: CAISERSGRGIHSNQPQHF. The DNA for the CDR3 is TGTGCCATCAGCGAGCGAAGTGGCAGGGGGATACATAGCAATCAGCCCCAGCATTTT.